This T cell receptor beta chain is drawn from a study of cytomegalovirus exposure and HLA in healthy donors. Whole-study results and caveats: Cytomegalovirus association was listed for about 170 TCR beta chains. Despite most TCR sequences being rare, some public TCRs occurred in many donors.

V was pared by 2 bases and J by 0 bases, with 12 bases between. This CDR3 has 16 residues. Germline loops: CDR1 SGHTA, CDR2 FQGTGA. As for this clone: Its specificity is unknown.

The donors formed part of the roughly 120-subject validation cohort, distinct from the approximately 670-subject first cohort. Clones were read by immunoSEQ multiplex PCR, and TCRdb kept only the in-frame ones, dropping some. The table includes under 150,000 clones, around 90% detected once. The sequencing sample was made of PBMCs. The J gene is TRBJ2-3, the V gene TRBV7-3, with a tentative D call TRBD1 (5 bases). The receptor was derived from a woman aged 18-29 years in good health and CMV-seronegative. CDR3 in DNA: TGTGCCAGCAGCTTATGGGGCGGTCCTAGCACAGATACGCAGTATTTT. This codes for CASSLWGGPSTDTQYF. The whole variable domain, remainder taken from reference TRBV7-3 and TRBJ2-3, is GAGVSQTPSNKVTEKGKYVELRCDPISGHTALYWYRQSLGQGPEFLIYFQGTGAADDSGLPNDRFFAVRPEGSVSTLKIQRTERGDSAVYLCASSLWGGPSTDTQYFGPGTRLTVL.